This TCR beta chain is drawn from a study of T cells in Graves' hyperthyroidism and ophthalmopathy. Overall study findings and caveats: Ophthalmopathy was distinguished from stable hyperthyroidism by 13 V-J signatures.

Template material for amplifying TCR beta CDR3 regions consisted of RNA transcripts. TCR CDR3 underwent first-round RT-PCR with the HTBI primer set. TCRdb processed the multiplex PCR reads anew with MiXCR; each CDR3 protein has one entry. Of about 380,000 distinct CDR3 sequences listed, less than 20% are singletons. This clonotype was counted ten times or more. The antigen is not known. Individuals with ophthalmopathy presented a Clinical Activity Score of at least 3, a NOSPECS grade of at least 4 and a duration under 3 months. V lost 0 bases to trimming and J lost 0 bases; unmatched junction nucleotides: 21. CDR1 and CDR2 from the germline V gene are SGDLS and YYNGEE. The CDR3 contains 22 residues.

The sequencing sample was made of blood. The clonotype was recovered from a young man with Graves' ophthalmopathy. V and J are TRBV9 and TRBJ2-5; 9 nucleotides match TRBD2. The CDR3 sequence: CASSVGPNRLAGATGDQETQYF. In DNA form, the CDR3 reads TGTGCCAGCAGCGTAGGTCCTAACCGGTTAGCGGGGGCCACAGGGGACCAAGAGACCCAGTACTTC.